This T cell receptor beta chain came from a study of cytomegalovirus exposure and HLA in healthy donors. Study-level points and caveats: Presence/absence analyses assumed roughly uniform sequencing depth across donors, which may not hold.

In regard to this clone: What it recognizes is unknown.

Use of 60 Vbeta and 13 Jbeta primers characterized the PCR. Some clones are missing from TCRdb's copy, which holds only in-frame ones; the method was immunoSEQ multiplex PCR. The sample consists of 200,000 or so clones, about 79% of them appearing once. CDR1 and CDR2 from the germline V gene are MNHNS and SASEGT. The CDR3 has 14 residues. After removal of 6 bases from V and 5 bases from J, the junction contained 9 bases not matched to a gene. The V call is TRBV6-1, the J call TRBJ1-2, with 7 bases identical to TRBD1. The sequenced material came from PBMCs. This receptor was obtained from a boy between 2 and 10 years old in good health and CMV-seronegative. The CDR3 nucleotides are TGTGCCAGCAGAACTACGACAGGGAGGTATGGCTACACCTTC. Residues: CASRTTTGRYGYTF.